This record covers a single T cell receptor (beta chain). This clone was detected only once. The target of this receptor is not known. Within one base of it there is no much larger clone, and no base qualities were kept. In total, roughly 710 healthy bone marrow donors made up the cohort. All cohort members were sampled while nominally healthy, although unrecorded immune exposures were likely present. The donor was CMV seronegative and belonged to the group of 352 seronegative cohort members. Every donor gave a peripheral blood sample, and the peripheral blood mononuclear cells from that sample were used for TCR beta sequencing. The Qiagen DNeasy Blood Extraction Kit was used to extract genomic DNA from the blood cell samples. V loses 1 base, J loses 0 bases, and the germline ends lie 9 bases apart. From the cysteine through the phenylalanine, the CDR3 covers 16 amino acids. Just CDR3 DNA is preserved here, 48 bases in frame from base 1. As encoded in the germline V gene, CDR1 is MGHRA while CDR2 is YSYEKL.

The source of the sample is a study of cytomegalovirus exposure and HLA in healthy donors (dated by TCRdb to about 2017). Background on the whole study: In an earlier analysis of 450 to 750 of the donors, about 270 Gb of sequence data and 100 million or so unique TCR beta sequences from about 179 million T cells were reported. Across about 370 genotyped donors of the cohort, an average of about 240,000 unique TCR beta nucleotide sequences per donor were sequenced, and roughly 18% of those sequences were non-productive. About five DR-DQ haplotypes were treated as single units for association and clustering because of strong linkage in the cohort. To decide whether each TCR beta V gene segment behaved as functional or pseudogenic, an earlier analysis of over 500 of the donors relied on high-throughput TCR beta sequencing. Rather than using new phenotypic data, the later analysis identified candidate immune exposures from TCR beta sequences and from how often those sequences occurred across donors. Roughly 300 gigabases of sequencing data and around 85 million unique TCR sequences made up an early release that covered approximately 700 HLA-typed donors. High-throughput TCR immunosequencing, statistical association of individual TCRs with disease status, and machine learning were combined to predict cytomegalovirus infection status. All discovery cohort repertoires had been generated using a single sequencing platform. The T cell repertoires of several hundred subjects were profiled by immunosequencing and related to cytomegalovirus serostatus. Both class I and class II loci were covered by HLA typing, at four-digit resolution. Donor age, sex, ethnicity and CMV serostatus were compiled together with the repertoire data. In addition to the first cohort of 500 to 850 subjects, a separate validation cohort of 130 or so different subjects was used. To study patterns of TCR occurrence, a later analysis re-analyzed previously published TCR beta repertoires from 700 or so donors and added high-resolution HLA genotyping. The genetic ancestry cluster associated with self-reported Caucasian donors included about four fifths of the 350 to 500 genotyped donors. The number of donors typed differed by locus, with roughly 629-640 for A, B, C, DRB1 and DQB1, more than 500 for DQA1, about 610 for DPA1, and roughly 450 for DPB1. The study aimed to test whether cataloging public T cell receptors could reveal signatures of past pathogen exposure. In a later genetic analysis, genome-wide SNP genotypes for about 55% of the roughly 670 donors were used, and that subset was treated as a discovery cohort.

The library was produced with the immunoSEQ multiplex PCR assay. For the multiplex PCR, a mixture combining 60 forward primers for TCR Vbeta segments and 13 reverse primers for TCR Jbeta segments was used. The CDR3 region of rearranged TCR beta genes was amplified from genomic DNA with a multiplex PCR assay. On the Illumina HiSeq System, the amplified TCR beta libraries were sequenced as 87-base-pair reads. The authors' pipeline ran thus. Across the 600 to 700 repertoires, a later analysis counted roughly 77 million unique TCR beta chains, 9 million to 14 million of which were shared by at least two donors. To remove PCR and sequencing errors, raw reads were error-corrected and collapsed into unique sequences using a nearest-neighbor algorithm that merged closely related sequences. To assign V, D and J gene segments, CDR3 sequences were aligned to IMGT reference sequences. For a sequence to be retained, a match of at least six nucleotides to both a V gene segment and a J gene segment was required. A rearrangement counted as productive if the CDR3 had no stop codons and remained in frame with V and J, and every other rearrangement counted as non-productive. CDR3 was defined according to IMGT convention as the region running from the second conserved V-encoded cysteine to the conserved J-encoded phenylalanine. In an earlier analysis of around 640 of the donors, sequences lacking an unambiguous match to a single V gene segment were excluded. An earlier analysis of over 450 of the donors classified V segments as functional when productive rearrangements were above 56.7% and as segregating when the standard deviation between donors was above 5%. A statistical classification framework was developed to diagnose cytomegalovirus status using the catalog of TCR beta chain sequences. V and J gene assignment, in a later analysis, came from comparing TCR nucleotide sequences with IMGT/GENE-DB human TR gene sequences. A later analysis assigned CDR3 sequences and most-parsimonious VDJ recombination scenarios with the TCRdist pipeline. In a later analysis, each TCR beta chain was defined by its CDR3 amino acid sequence together with its V-gene family, and reads lacking a unique V-gene family were excluded. As a way to deal with suspected cross-contamination and a sequencing artifact, a later analysis dropped hundreds of nucleotide sequences that were highly shared and had low generation probability. In a later analysis, a clonal expansion index was calculated for each public chain from normalized within-repertoire ranks of inferred template counts. In a later analysis, generation probabilities were computed with a VDJ recombination model fitted to out-of-frame rearrangements, and the resulting probabilities were checked against IGoR. A later analysis scored TCR-TCR, TCR-HLA and TCR-CMV co-occurrence with hypergeometric tests, applying a repertoire-size bias correction to TCR pairs. In a later analysis, false discovery rates were estimated by permuting HLA or CMV assignments 20 times. In a later analysis, co-occurring TCRs were grouped using DBSCAN, and TCRdist sequence similarity was added for clustering within HLA-allele-positive subsets. Co-occurrence clustering excluded repertoires with fewer than 30,000 or more than 120,000 public chains, plus five with anomalous nucleotide sharing. TCRdb obtained this table from immuneACCESS and retained in-frame rearrangements with V and J assigned. These tables miss some clones; where compared with another copy, unresolved V genes account for less than half of the shortfall, and the remainder is unexplained. That table supplies the V and J calls and clone size; D and trimming were determined from the DNA. The sample records around 150,000 clones, about 75% of which are singletons. The ten largest clones represent under 4.5% of the sample.

What the work shows at the level of the full study, not this receptor alone: Specific HLA alleles were associated with 15,000 to 20,000 TCR beta sequences at a false discovery rate of 0.05 in a later analysis. Because the 87-base-pair reads could not distinguish some IMGT-functional V segments, including TRBV6-2 and TRBV6-3, those segments were excluded. A total of 150 to 200 TCR beta chains were listed by the study as associated with cytomegalovirus. An association between a missense DCLRE1C variant and V-gene and J-gene trimming of TCR beta chains was found in a later genetic analysis and replicated in an independent cohort. In a later analysis, TCR association rates were found to vary across HLA loci, with the most associated TCRs seen for DRB1 alleles and the fewest for HLA-C alleles. A few of the identified cytomegalovirus-associated TCR beta chains were confirmed in vitro to be specific for cytomegalovirus antigens. In both the original and validation cohorts, the classifier was reported to diagnose cytomegalovirus status with high specificity and sensitivity. HLA typing was unavailable for some donors at each locus, so association tests used only the typed subset. While some public TCRs were present in many individuals, most TCR sequences turned up only very rarely across donors. The sequencing pipeline was judged likely to have produced a cluster of highly shared sequence variants as a technical artifact. Compared with equally common non-associated chains, HLA-associated TCR beta chains in a later analysis were more clonally expanded and had lower generation probabilities. A further reported finding was that TCR beta sequences accurately predicted the HLA-A and HLA-B alleles for most subjects in the first cohort. According to a later analysis, most CMV-associated TCR beta chains appeared to be HLA-restricted, and the HLA associations seemed to be driven largely by CMV exposure. Assigning TCR associations to individual alleles was difficult when HLA alleles, especially DR and DQ, strongly co-occurred. The earlier analysis of about 600 of the donors excluded approximately 17 rarely observed V segments, including chromosome 9 orphons, because counts were too low. Compared with the roughly 710-donor mean, donors in an Asian-associated ancestry cluster had fewer N-insertions in productive TCRs, according to a later genetic analysis. Linkage disequilibrium might explain the correlated functional status among segregating V segments, but an unknown experimental factor could not be ruled out. The presence/absence analyses assumed that sequencing depth was roughly uniform across donors, and that assumption may not be true. It was suggested by the authors that the approach could potentially be generalized to other disease states and immunological phenotypes. The only immune exposure information available for the cohort was CMV serostatus. This cohort had only TCR beta chains sequenced, and the lack of alpha or paired-chain data limited which features could be detected. According to a later analysis, parvovirus B19, influenza, CMV and Epstein-Barr virus appeared linked to several top co-occurrence clusters. Broadly in line with IMGT annotations, most TCR beta V segments showed up in productive rearrangements about 87% or about 30% of the time in an earlier analysis of 587 of the donors.

The receptor comes from a man aged 18 to 30 in good health and CMV-seronegative. The sequenced material came from PBMCs. The chain joins TRBV4-1 to TRBJ1-4, and possibly TRBD1, on 6 matching bases. CDR3 sequence: CASSQGGHSTNEKLFF. The DNA is TGCGCCAGCAGCCAAGGGGGACACTCAACTAATGAAAAACTGTTTTTT.